These 26 T cell receptor beta chains share one sample of origin, sequenced in a study of T cells in Graves' hyperthyroidism and ophthalmopathy. The TCR beta CDR3 regions underwent amplification using RNA transcripts as the source. The HTBI primer set served for first-round RT-PCR of the TCR CDR3. MiXCR, run by TCRdb on the multiplex PCR reads, gives a single entry per CDR3 protein. The data show 410,000 or so distinct CDR3 sequences, roughly 15% seen once. Sequences were obtained from blood. The source of these receptors is a man younger than 35 with Graves' ophthalmopathy.

The chain combines TRBV27 with TRBJ1-2; 8 positions match TRBD1. The germline CDR1 and CDR2 sequences are MNHEY and SMNVEV (reference sequence). There are 12 residues in the CDR3. V shed 6 bases, J shed 8 bases, and the junction held 5 bases outside the gene matches. CDR3 coding DNA: TGTGCCAGCAGGACAGGGGCCCAGGGCTACACCTTC. This translates into CASRTGAQGYTF.

This clonotype showed up many times. The chain carries TRBV12-5 and TRBJ1-1, with D unresolved. Germline-derived CDR1 and CDR2 are LGHNT and FRNRAP. With 2 bases removed from V and 5 bases from J, the gap between germline ends came to 6 bases. The CDR3 is made up of 12 amino acids. This CDR3 reads CASGLWGTEAFF. CDR3 DNA: TGTGCTAGTGGTTTGTGGGGAACTGAAGCTTTCTTT.

This clonotype occurred many times. As DNA, the CDR3 is TGCGCCAGCAGTGATCCTAGTGCGAACACCGGGGAGCTGTTTTTT. This codes for CASSDPSANTGELFF. The gene calls are TRBV10-1 and TRBJ2-2, with D unclear. Germline loops: CDR1 WNHNN, CDR2 SYGVQD (reference sequence). Trimming removed 3 bases from V and 0 bases from J, with 8 bases in between. The CDR3 covers 15 residues.

This clonotype was observed many times. In DNA, the CDR3 is TGTGCCTGGAGTGTACGCCCCCCCCGGGCTATCACAGATACGCAGTATTTT. This encodes CAWSVRPPRAITDTQYF. The rearrangement links TRBV30 to TRBJ2-3; D not certain. This CDR3 is built from 17 residues. Germline loops: CDR1 GTSNPN, CDR2 SVGIG (reference sequence). V was clipped by 0 bases and J by 2 bases, with 18 bases between them. The full variable domain, with the rest looked up from reference TRBV30 and TRBJ2-3, is SQTIHQWPATLVQPVGSPLSLECTVEGTSNPNLYWYRQAAGRGLQLLFYSVGIGQISSEVPQNLSASRPQDRQFILSSKKLLLSDSGFYLCAWSVRPPRAITDTQYFGPGTRLTVL.

In its sample, this clonotype was seen a few times. The chain uses TRBV14 and TRBJ2-7; 9 nucleotides line up with TRBD2. V shed 4 bases, J shed 1 base, and the junction held 5 bases outside the gene matches. CDR1 SGHDN and CDR2 FVKESK come from the germline V gene. The CDR3 spans 15 residues. CDR3 DNA: TGTGCCAGCAGCCCCCTTAGCGGGGGATCCTACGAGCAGTACTTC. Residues: CASSPLSGGSYEQYF.

This clonotype appeared many times. The J gene is TRBJ2-7, the V gene TRBV28; no definite D call. Trimming took off 6 bases at V and 4 bases at J, with 16 bases between the two ends. The CDR3 covers 14 residues. Germline lookup yields CDR1 MDHEN and CDR2 SYDVKM. This chain's CDR3 is CASSPLVTGYEQYF. The CDR3 nucleotides read TGTGCCAGCAGCCCTTTGGTAACTGGTTACGAGCAGTACTTC. The whole variable domain, filled in from reference TRBV28 and TRBJ2-7, reads DVKVTQSSRYLVKRTGEKVFLECVQDMDHENMFWYRQDPGLGLRLIYFSYDVKMKEKGDIPEGYSVSREKKERFSLILESASTNQTSMYLCASSPLVTGYEQYFGPGTRLTVT.

This clonotype has ten or more counts. The rearrangement uses TRBV20-1 and TRBJ1-2; 8 bases are shared with TRBD1. Germline V gene data show CDR1 as DFQATT and CDR2 as SNEGSKA (reference sequence). The trim removed 6 bases at V and 4 bases at J, leaving 4 bases unmatched. The CDR3 extends over 12 amino acids. The CDR3 region has the DNA TGCAGTGCGCGAGGACAGGGCTATGGCTACACCTTC. Translated: CSARGQGYGYTF.

This clonotype was seen repeatedly, ten times or more. J is TRBJ2-3 and V is TRBV20-1; unclear D gene. V was trimmed by 4 bases and J by 0 bases, leaving 5 bases between them. The CDR3 contains 12 residues. Germline V gene lookup returns CDR1 DFQATT and CDR2 SNEGSKA (reference sequence). The CDR3 nucleotides read TGCAGTGCTACCGACAGCACAGATACGCAGTATTTT. It translates to CSATDSTDTQYF.

A remark on this clonotype: With a much larger clone just one base away, this may be a read error. The rearrangement links TRBV10-2 to TRBJ1-2; D remains ambiguous. Trimming took 2 bases from V and 12 from J, leaving 22 bases between them. This CDR3 region has 15 residues. Germline V gene sequence: CDR1 WSHSY, CDR2 SAAADI. The CDR3 nucleotides are TGCGCCAGCAGTGAGACAGATTACCAAACCAACCGTCACACCTTC. Translating it yields CASSETDYQTNRHTF.

This clonotype was counted many times. This sequence joins TRBV28 and TRBJ1-1, with D hard to call. The CDR3 contains 14 residues. The germline gives CDR1 MDHEN, CDR2 SYDVKM. Trimming took off 3 bases at V and 6 bases at J, with 14 bases between the two ends. CDR3 amino acids: CASSLAGELAEAFF. Here the CDR3 DNA reads TGTGCCAGCAGTTTGGCCGGGGAGTTGGCTGAAGCTTTCTTT.

A single count supports this clonotype. A much larger clone is a single base away; this may be a read error. The chain is built from TRBV7-9 and TRBJ2-7; 7 positions match TRBD1. Germline CDR1 is SEHNR and CDR2 is FQNEAQ (reference sequence). With 5 bases clipped from V and 3 bases from J, the junction kept 19 bases outside the gene matches. There are 18 residues in the CDR3. In DNA, the CDR3 is TGTGCCAGCAGCCATACCAGTGGACAGGTCTCGGCCTACTACGAGCAGTACTTC. It codes for CASSHTSGQVSAYYEQYF.

This clonotype was counted at least ten times. This chain uses TRBV7-8 with TRBJ2-3; 9 nucleotides match TRBD2. The CDR3 length is 19 residues. Trimming at V came to 0 bases and at J to 2 bases, leaving 12 bases not matched to a gene. In germline, CDR1 is SGHVS, CDR2 FQNEAQ. CDR3 nucleotides: TGTGCCAGCAGCTTAGCCAGCGGGATAGCGGGAGCCTCCACAGATACGCAGTATTTT. It specifies CASSLASGIAGASTDTQYF.

This clonotype was found many times. This chain joins TRBV5-1 and TRBJ2-7; D is undetermined. This CDR3 has 14 amino acids. Trimming took off 2 bases at V and 2 bases at J, with 11 bases between the two ends. Germline assignment: CDR1 SGHRS and CDR2 YFSETQ. CDR3 sequence: CASSFAGSPYEQYF. CDR3 DNA sequence: TGCGCCAGCAGCTTTGCCGGGTCTCCCTACGAGCAGTACTTC.

About this clonotype: This clone may be a read error of a much larger clone one base away. The genes are TRBV11-3 and TRBJ2-7; 7 positions agree with TRBD2. The CDR3 contains 13 residues. In germline, CDR1 is SGHNT, CDR2 YENEEA. V gave up 8 bases and J gave up 5 bases; unmatched junction bases: 9. The CDR3 sequence: CASGSGGGDEQYF. CDR3 nucleotides: TGTGCCAGCGGCTCGGGGGGAGGGGACGAGCAGTACTTC.

The chain recombines TRBV27 with TRBJ1-5; TRBD1 agrees at 9 bases. The CDR3 extends over 16 amino acids. Germline values: CDR1 MNHEY, CDR2 SMNVEV (reference sequence). Germline trimming cut 6 bases from V and 6 bases from J; bases unmatched to any gene: 12. CDR3 sequence reads: CASSLAPGQGTQPQHF. In DNA, the CDR3 is TGTGCCAGCAGCCTCGCTCCGGGACAGGGAACTCAGCCCCAGCATTTT.

This clonotype was seen repeatedly, ten times or more. The gene calls are TRBV11-1 and TRBJ2-1, with 7 nucleotides matching TRBD2. Looked up from germline, CDR1 is SGHAT and CDR2 is FQDESV (reference sequence). With V trimmed by 5 bases and J by 4 bases, 8 bases remained unmatched. CDR3 length: 15 amino acids. The CDR3 loop is CASSHTSVRYNEQFF. CDR3 sequence (DNA): TGTGCCAGCAGCCACACTAGCGTCCGTTACAATGAGCAGTTCTTC.

In this sample, this clonotype turned up many times. This chain connects TRBV20-1 to TRBJ1-3; D unresolved. The germline gives CDR1 DFQATT, CDR2 SNEGSKA (reference sequence). V was trimmed by 3 bases and J by 6 bases, leaving 9 bases between them. There are 12 residues in the CDR3. The CDR3 coding sequence is TGCAGTGCTAGGGAAGACGAAAACACCATATATTTT. This encodes CSAREDENTIYF.

There are many counts of this clonotype. The V gene is TRBV7-9, the J gene TRBJ2-1; TRBD2 agrees at 16 bases. The junction had 9 bases not matched to a gene; V was cut back by 6 bases and J by 4 bases. The germline V gene has CDR1 SEHNR and CDR2 FQNEAQ (reference sequence). This CDR3 contains 18 residues. The CDR3 nucleotides read TGTGCCAGCAGACATCCCGGGACTAGCGGGGGGGTTTACAATGAGCAGTTCTTC. Translated, it gives CASRHPGTSGGVYNEQFF. Full variable domain (rest looked up from reference TRBV7-9 and TRBJ2-1): DTGVSQNPRHKITKRGQNVTFRCDPISEHNRLYWYRQTLGQGPEFLTYFQNEAQLEKSRLLSDRFSAERPKGSFSTLEIQRTEQGDSAMYLCASRHPGTSGGVYNEQFFGPGTRLTVL.

This clonotype came up a few times. This chain connects TRBV20-1 to TRBJ2-7; 13 bases fit TRBD2. The CDR3 extends over 13 amino acids. Germline CDR1 and CDR2: DFQATT and SNEGSKA (reference sequence). The trim removed 5 bases at V and 6 bases at J, leaving 4 bases unmatched. The CDR3 sequence is CSAGLAGDSEQYF. CDR3 coding DNA: TGCAGTGCTGGACTAGCGGGAGATAGCGAGCAGTACTTC.

This clonotype has at least ten counts. The chain links TRBV27 to TRBJ2-1, with 7 bases that match TRBD2. Germline V gene sequence: CDR1 MNHEY, CDR2 SMNVEV (reference sequence). V shed 5 bases, J shed 11 bases, and the junction held 9 bases outside the gene matches. The CDR3 extends over 13 amino acids. CDR3: CASSAGGRNQQFF. The CDR3 bases are TGTGCCAGCAGTGCGGGCGGGAGAAATCAGCAGTTCTTC.

The genes are TRBV5-4 and TRBJ2-3, with D unresolved. Per germline, CDR1 SGHNT and CDR2 YYREEE (reference sequence). V lost 0 bases, J lost 0 bases, and 8 bases lay in between. This CDR3 region has 15 residues. The CDR3 region is CASSLGSSSTDTQYF. In nucleotides, the CDR3 is TGTGCCAGCAGCTTGGGTTCATCTAGCACAGATACGCAGTATTTT.

In this sample, this clonotype turned up many times. The chain carries TRBV6-1 and TRBJ2-7; TRBD1 or TRBD2 may be the D gene (5 bases each). The CDR3 consists of 13 residues. Germline V gene sequence: CDR1 MNHNS, CDR2 SASEGT. Trimming cost V 10 bases and J 4 bases, with 17 bases left between them. This CDR3 reads CAISPGRFYEQYF. The CDR3 DNA is TGTGCCATCTCGCCGGGACGGTTTTACGAGCAGTACTTC.

This chain joins TRBV7-9 and TRBJ2-2; D is unresolved. The CDR3 runs 14 residues. Looked up from germline, CDR1 is SEHNR and CDR2 is FQNEAQ (reference sequence). The V and J ends lost 5 bases and 7 bases respectively, with 14 bases between them. CDR3 nucleotides: TGTGCCAGCAGCCCGGATGACAAATTCGGGGAGCTGTTTTTT. This codes for CASSPDDKFGELFF.

This clonotype was seen at least ten times. The chain links TRBV7-9 to TRBJ1-2; possibly TRBD1 for D (5 bases). Germline CDR1 reads SEHNR; CDR2 reads FQNEAQ (reference sequence). The length of the CDR3 is 15 residues. V lost 0 bases and J lost 5, with 13 bases in between. The CDR3, as DNA: TGTGCCAGCAGCTTAGCGTACGAGGGGCGGTATGGCTACACCTTC. It yields the protein CASSLAYEGRYGYTF.

The V call is TRBV9, the J call TRBJ2-5; D perhaps matches TRBD2 (6 bases). Germline V gene data show CDR1 as SGDLS and CDR2 as YYNGEE. The CDR3 length is 15 residues. V lost 4 bases, J lost 5 bases, and 18 bases lay in between. CDR3 DNA sequence: TGTGCCAGCAGCCTAGGTGGAGGGGCGGGGGAGACCCAGTACTTC. This encodes CASSLGGGAGETQYF.

Ten or more counts support this clonotype. The rearrangement uses TRBV29-1 and TRBJ1-1, with D possibly matching TRBD1 (6 bases). The germline V gene has CDR1 SQVTM and CDR2 ANQGSEA. V was clipped by 8 bases and J by 5 bases, with 21 bases between them. The CDR3 is 14 amino acids. The CDR3 DNA sequence: TGCAGCCTCCAGTCGGGGGCCGACGGAACTGAAGCTTTCTTT. Encoded protein: CSLQSGADGTEAFF.